A selection of T cell receptor beta chains follows, all from one sample in a study of T cell responses to AZD1222 COVID-19 vaccine. Profiling relied on immunoSEQ multiplex PCR, and the TCRdb table lists in-frame clones only, not all of them. The table lists about 160,000 clones, approximately 94% of them singletons. Material: peripheral blood, obtained on day 0 of AZD1222 vaccination. These receptors all stem from an adult in good health. The CDR3 runs from the conserved cysteine through the conserved F or W. The order of the fields is D gene, V gene, clone size, CDR3 length, J gene, CDR3 DNA, CDR3 protein. The D gene is left open where the match is weak. Expanded clones are given a class, and other clones once, few, many or no size at all.

.	TRBV6-5	.	14	TRBJ2-5	TGTGCCACCTACGGATCGAGGTACCAAGAGACCCAGTACTTC	CATYGSRYQETQYF
.	TRBV5-1	.	12	TRBJ2-3	TGCGCCAGCAGCTTTTTGGGGGATACGCAGTATTTT	CASSFLGDTQYF
.	TRBV19	.	14	TRBJ1-1	TGTGCCAGTAACCCCTCCCCGGGGGGCGACGAAGCTTTCTTT	CASNPSPGGDEAFF
.	TRBV13	.	17	TRBJ2-1	TGTGCCAGCAGCTTTCAGACTTCCCGGATCAGCTACAATGAGCAGTTCTTC	CASSFQTSRISYNEQFF
TRBD2	TRBV6-1	.	16	TRBJ2-2	TGTGCCAGCAGTGCCCTAGCGGGAGTAAACACCGGGGAGCTGTTTTTT	CASSALAGVNTGELFF
.	TRBV18	.	16	TRBJ1-2	TGTGCCAGCTCACCTTCGATCCGAACCAAATCCTATGGCTACACCTTC	CASSPSIRTKSYGYTF
TRBD1	TRBV5-1	.	14	TRBJ1-1	TGCGCCAGCAAGCCAGGGGGTTTGGACACTGAAGCTTTCTTT	CASKPGGLDTEAFF
TRBD1	TRBV20-1	.	14	TRBJ1-1	TGCAGTGCTAGTAGACAGGGTTCTCGCACTGAAGCTTTCTTT	CSASRQGSRTEAFF
.	TRBV12-5	.	21	TRBJ2-3	TGTGCTAGTGGTTTGGTACCGATCTTGGCAGGATCGGATCCCTTCACAGATACGCAGTATTTT	CASGLVPILAGSDPFTDTQYF
.	TRBV3-1/TRBV3-2	few	17	TRBJ1-3	TGTGCCAGCAGCCAAGCAGGTTGGGCCTACTCTGGAAACACCATATATTTT	CASSQAGWAYSGNTIYF
.	TRBV15	.	13	TRBJ1-1	TGTGCCACCAGCAGAGGGCTGAACACTGAAGCTTTCTTT	CATSRGLNTEAFF
TRBD1	TRBV4-2	.	22	TRBJ1-2	TGTGCCAGCAGCCAAAACCCCGGGACAGGGGGCCGCCATACACCAACTAACTATGGCTACACCTTC	CASSQNPGTGGRHTPTNYGYTF
.	TRBV28	once	15	TRBJ1-6	TGTGCCAGCAGTTTGGGACACTCCTATAATTCACCCCTCCACTTT	CASSLGHSYNSPLHF
TRBD1	TRBV5-1	.	16	TRBJ1-1	TGCGCCAGCAGCTTGGCAGGGGGCGATTGGAACACTGAAGCTTTCTTT	CASSLAGGDWNTEAFF
.	TRBV15	.	12	TRBJ2-3	TGTGCCACCAGCGGCGAGACAGATACGCAGTATTTT	CATSGETDTQYF
TRBD1	TRBV27	.	12	TRBJ1-2	TGTGCCAGCGGTGGGACAGCGGATGGCTACACCTTC	CASGGTADGYTF
TRBD1	TRBV4-2	.	13	TRBJ1-4	TGTGCCAGCAGCCCAACAGGGGCCGAAAAACTGTTTTTT	CASSPTGAEKLFF
TRBD2	TRBV5-4	.	14	TRBJ2-1	TGTGCCAGCAGCTTGGTAGTAGCGGGCGATGAGCAGTTCTTC	CASSLVVAGDEQFF
TRBD2	TRBV19	.	17	TRBJ2-2	TGTGCCAGTAGTATAACGGGGAGGGGCGCGAACACCGGGGAGCTGTTTTTT	CASSITGRGANTGELFF
.	TRBV24-1	.	13	TRBJ1-1	TGTGCCACCAGTGAGACAGAGAACACTGAAGCTTTCTTT	CATSETENTEAFF
.	TRBV27	.	12	TRBJ2-1	TGTGCCAGCAGTTTCTCAAGGACTGAGCAGTTCTTC	CASSFSRTEQFF
.	TRBV6-5	.	13	TRBJ1-2	TGTGCCAGCAGTTACGTCCAGGGGTATGGCTACACCTTC	CASSYVQGYGYTF
TRBD1	TRBV29-1	.	14	TRBJ2-1	TGCAGCGGGAACAGGGGATCAGCATACAATGAGCAGTTCTTC	CSGNRGSAYNEQFF
TRBD1	TRBV18	.	15	TRBJ2-1	TGTGCCAGCTCACTGGGGACAGGGGGCTACAATGAGCAGTTCTTC	CASSLGTGGYNEQFF
.	TRBV6-2/TRBV6-3	.	14	TRBJ2-3	TGTGCCAGCAGTACTAGATTCTCCACAGATACGCAGTATTTT	CASSTRFSTDTQYF
.	TRBV30	few	13	TRBJ1-1	TGTGCCTGGAGGCGGACAGTGAACACTGAAGCTTTCTTT	CAWRRTVNTEAFF
.	TRBV5-1	once	14	TRBJ1-4	TGCGCCAGCAGCCTGGGGGGAAACGATGAAAAACTGTTTTTT	CASSLGGNDEKLFF
.	TRBV6-2/TRBV6-3	once	15	TRBJ1-2	TGTGCCAGCAGTTACTCTACCGGGGGGAACTATGGCTACACCTTC	CASSYSTGGNYGYTF
.	TRBV7-9	once	19	TRBJ1-2	TGTGCCAGCAGTGAGCCTAACGCAGGGCGAGCTCCCATTCTCTATGGCTACACCTTC	CASSEPNAGRAPILYGYTF
TRBD1	TRBV4-1	.	15	TRBJ2-1	TGCGCCAGCAGCCAAGATCTTATCGGGACAGCTGGTCAGTTCTTC	CASSQDLIGTAGQFF
TRBD2	TRBV10-1	.	19	TRBJ2-2	TGCGCCAGCAGTCCCAGAACCGGGACTAGCGGCGCGAACACCGGGGAGCTGTTTTTT	CASSPRTGTSGANTGELFF
TRBD2	TRBV2	.	14	TRBJ2-3	TGTGCCAGCCTGAACCCGGGAGCGGGGGATACGCAGTATTTT	CASLNPGAGDTQYF
TRBD1	TRBV2	.	13	TRBJ1-4	TGTGCCAGCAGGGGGACAGGGGGCGAAAAACTGTTTTTT	CASRGTGGEKLFF
TRBD2	TRBV9	.	16	TRBJ2-3	TGTGCCAGCAGCACTGGGACTAGCGGGTTGACAGATACGCAGTATTTT	CASSTGTSGLTDTQYF
.	TRBV19	.	15	TRBJ1-2	TGTGCCAGTAGTGACCGGGACACTATTCACTATGGCTACACCTTC	CASSDRDTIHYGYTF
TRBD2	TRBV9	.	19	TRBJ2-3	TGTGCCAGCAGCGTGACTAGCGGGGGCCCGACCGGCCACACAGATACGCAGTATTTT	CASSVTSGGPTGHTDTQYF
.	TRBV7-2	once	14	TRBJ1-1	TGTGCCAGCACCTACGGGGGGGGGAGCACTGAAGCTTTCTTT	CASTYGGGSTEAFF
TRBD2	TRBV27	once	16	TRBJ2-1	TGTGCCAGCAGTTTCGGGACTAGCGGGACCCACAATGAGCAGTTCTTC	CASSFGTSGTHNEQFF
.	TRBV6-1	.	16	TRBJ1-5	TGTGCCAGCAGTGACCGACTCGGGGGAAGTAATCAGCCCCAGCATTTT	CASSDRLGGSNQPQHF
.	TRBV18	.	16	TRBJ2-5	TGTGCCAGCTCACCACGGTCAGGGCCGACAAAAGAGACCCAGTACTTC	CASSPRSGPTKETQYF
.	TRBV24-1	.	12	TRBJ2-1	TGTGCCACCAGTGGGCTTGACAATGAGCAGTTCTTC	CATSGLDNEQFF
.	TRBV4-1	once	14	TRBJ2-3	TGCGCCAGCAGCCAGGGGATTTTGTCAGATACGCAGTATTTT	CASSQGILSDTQYF
.	TRBV7-6	.	16	TRBJ2-2	TGTGCCAGCAGCTTAGAGGGGGGCGCGAACACCGGGGAGCTGTTTTTT	CASSLEGGANTGELFF
TRBD2	TRBV30	once	15	TRBJ2-1	TGTGCCTGGAGTCCAACTAGCGGGGGGGCCCATGAGCAGTTCTTC	CAWSPTSGGAHEQFF
.	TRBV12-5	.	14	TRBJ1-2	TGTGCTAGTGGTTCCCGAAATGGGAACTATGGCTACACCTTC	CASGSRNGNYGYTF
.	TRBV14	once	16	TRBJ2-1	TGTGCCAGCAGCCAACACGTACTACCTCCCTACAATGAGCAGTTCTTC	CASSQHVLPPYNEQFF
.	TRBV7-3	.	14	TRBJ2-2	TGTGCCAGCAGCTCGGGGCTAGCCACCGGGGAGCTGTTTTTT	CASSSGLATGELFF
.	TRBV28	once	12	TRBJ1-5	TGTGCCGCCCGACCAGGAGAGCAGCCCCAGCATTTT	CAARPGEQPQHF
.	TRBV7-8	.	16	TRBJ1-3	TGTGCCAGCAGCTCCCCAACAGGGCTTCCTGGAAACACCATATATTTT	CASSSPTGLPGNTIYF
TRBD1	TRBV28	.	12	TRBJ2-1	TGTGCCAGCCGGGACAGTAGAACTGAGCAGTTCTTC	CASRDSRTEQFF
.	TRBV18	.	15	TRBJ1-1	TGTGCCAGCTCACCAAACCGGGACATGGGGTTTGAAGCTTTCTTT	CASSPNRDMGFEAFF
.	TRBV25-1	few	13	TRBJ1-1	TGTGCCAGCAGGGCAGGGACTAGCACTGAAGCTTTCTTT	CASRAGTSTEAFF
.	TRBV2	.	13	TRBJ2-1	TGTGCCAGCAGTGAAGCCCCGGTGAATGAGCAGTTCTTC	CASSEAPVNEQFF
.	TRBV10-3	.	14	TRBJ1-2	TGTGCCATCAGCGGGCCCGGGACAACCTATGGCTACACCTTC	CAISGPGTTYGYTF